The following is a TCR beta chain sequence with its context. Antigen specificity is unknown. At one boundary the junction diverges from the germline segment, which might be a read error. This specimen comes from a study of tumor-infiltrating lymphocytes in primary liver carcinoma. Study at large: The neoplasms were of stage T1-T3 N0M0, with dimensions of about 4.2 to 11 cm across. General study findings and limits: Roughly 7-25% of top clones, and no more, occurred in all five tumor regions.

From about 0.5 ug of total RNA, TCR beta-specific cDNA was reverse-transcribed using a constant-region primer. The TCR beta library was amplified through three nested multiplex PCR rounds in a modified ARM-PCR procedure. Researchers ran the first two PCR rounds for approximately 10 cycles each with TRBV1-TRBV30 forward primers and a C-beta reverse primer. TCRdb reprocessed the multiplex PCR reads via MiXCR and lists one record per CDR3 protein. This table holds about 78,000 distinct CDR3 sequences, about two thirds found once. CDR3 size: 14 residues. CDR1 is MNHNS and CDR2 is SASEGT in the germline V gene. Scientists recovered RNA and DNA together from around 20-30 mg of unsorted bulk tissue. Resecting the tumor surgically was how the patients' primary liver carcinoma was treated. These patients lived with chronic HBV infection and had never been treated.

Material for sequencing was liver tumor tissue from sampling region 4. The subset is: tumor region T4, right-lateral pole. The chain links TRBV6-1 to TRBJ1-1; D uncertain. The sequence was obtained from a woman aged 60 to 75 with primary liver carcinoma and hepatitis B virus infection. The CDR3 sequence: CASGLTVPDTEAFF. The DNA of the CDR3 is TGTGCAAGCGGCCTGACGGTTCCCGACACTGAAGCCTTCTTT.